This T cell receptor beta chain was observed in a study of OX40 agonist ivuxolimab in advanced cancers. Exclusion applied to patients with autoimmune disease history or systemic immunosuppression. Whole-study findings and limits: Clonal expansion was seen in CD4+ and CD8+ blood T cells by week 6 at 0.1 to 3.0 mg/kg.

The table came from immunoSEQ multiplex PCR; TCRdb's copy has only in-frame clones and leaves some out. This sample has 30,000 to 35,000 clones, with about 92% found just once. This clone was recorded a few times. The antigen is undetermined. This specimen was CD4+ or CD8+ T cells sorted from blood, taken in a trial of the OX40 agonist ivuxolimab. The receptor was isolated from an adult with an advanced solid tumor such as melanoma, head and neck, liver or kidney cancer.

CDR3 sequence (DNA): TGTGCCAGCAGCTCGGGACAGACCGCTGAAGCTTTCTTT. Residues: CASSSGQTAEAFF. The chain combines TRBV7-9 with TRBJ1-1; TRBD1 matches 7 bases. The junction had 5 bases not matched to a gene; V was cut back by 4 bases and J by 6 bases. Germline assignment: CDR1 SEHNR and CDR2 FQNEAQ (reference sequence). There are 13 residues in the CDR3.